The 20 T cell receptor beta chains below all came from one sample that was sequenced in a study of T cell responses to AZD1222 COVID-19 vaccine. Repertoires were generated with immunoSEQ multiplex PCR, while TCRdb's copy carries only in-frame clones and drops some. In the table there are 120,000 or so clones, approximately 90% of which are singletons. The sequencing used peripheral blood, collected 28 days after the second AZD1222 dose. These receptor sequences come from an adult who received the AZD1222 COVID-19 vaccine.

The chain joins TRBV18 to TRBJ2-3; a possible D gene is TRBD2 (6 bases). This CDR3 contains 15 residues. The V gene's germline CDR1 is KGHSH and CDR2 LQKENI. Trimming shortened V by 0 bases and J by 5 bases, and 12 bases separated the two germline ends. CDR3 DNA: TGTGCCAGCTCACCACCGGGGCGGGGTGGAGATACGCAGTATTTT. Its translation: CASSPPGRGGDTQYF.

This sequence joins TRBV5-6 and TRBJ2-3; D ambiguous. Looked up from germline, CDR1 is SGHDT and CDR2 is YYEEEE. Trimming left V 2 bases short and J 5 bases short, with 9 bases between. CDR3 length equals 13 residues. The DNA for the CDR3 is TGTGCCAGCAGCTTCCCACTGGTAGATACGCAGTATTTT. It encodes CASSFPLVDTQYF.

Here the CDR3 DNA reads TGTGCCTGGAGTGTACGCCTAGCGCAAGAGACCCAGTACTTC. Its translation: CAWSVRLAQETQYF. The chain combines TRBV30 with TRBJ2-5, with D perhaps matching TRBD2 (6 bases). The CDR3 runs to 14 residues. V was pared by 0 bases and J by 2 bases, with 10 bases between. Per the germline V gene, CDR1 is GTSNPN and CDR2 is SVGIG (reference sequence).

CDR3 in amino acids: CASSIPGAQYF. Here the CDR3 DNA reads TGTGCCAGTAGTATCCCGGGGGCCCAGTACTTC. The chain uses TRBV19 and TRBJ2-5; tentatively, D is TRBD2 (6 bases). The ends were cut back, 3 bases at V and 9 bases at J, with 8 bases in the middle. Germline-derived CDR1 and CDR2 are LNHDA and SQIVND (reference sequence). The CDR3 sequence is 11 residues long. The whole variable domain, filled in from reference TRBV19 and TRBJ2-5, reads DGGITQSPKYLFRKEGQNVTLSCEQNLNHDAMYWYRQDPGQGLRLIYYSQIVNDFQKGDIAEGYSVSREKKESFPLTVTSAQKNPTAFYLCASSIPGAQYFGPGTRLLVL.

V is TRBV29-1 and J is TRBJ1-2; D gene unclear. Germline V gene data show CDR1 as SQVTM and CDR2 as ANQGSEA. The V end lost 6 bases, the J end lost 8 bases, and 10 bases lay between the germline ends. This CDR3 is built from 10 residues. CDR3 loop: CSVHDPGYTF. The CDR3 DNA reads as TGCAGCGTCCACGACCCCGGCTACACCTTC.

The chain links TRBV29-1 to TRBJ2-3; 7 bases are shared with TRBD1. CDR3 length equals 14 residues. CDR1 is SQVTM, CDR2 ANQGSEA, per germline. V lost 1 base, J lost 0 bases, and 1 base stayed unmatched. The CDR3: CSVEGQGSTDTQYF. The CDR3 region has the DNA TGCAGCGTTGAAGGACAGGGTAGCACAGATACGCAGTATTTT.

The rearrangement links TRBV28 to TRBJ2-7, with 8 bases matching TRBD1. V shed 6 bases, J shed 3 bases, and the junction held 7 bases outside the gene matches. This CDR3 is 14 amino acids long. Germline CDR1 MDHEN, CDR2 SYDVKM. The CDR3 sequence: CASSPRDRFYEQYF. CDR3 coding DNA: TGTGCCAGCAGCCCCAGGGACAGGTTCTACGAGCAGTACTTC.

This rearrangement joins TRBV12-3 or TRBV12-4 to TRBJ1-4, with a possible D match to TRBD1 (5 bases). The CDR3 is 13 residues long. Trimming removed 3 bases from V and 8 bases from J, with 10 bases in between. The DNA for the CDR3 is TGTGCCAGCAGTTTGAGAGGGGACGAAAAACTGTTTTTT. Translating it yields CASSLRGDEKLFF.

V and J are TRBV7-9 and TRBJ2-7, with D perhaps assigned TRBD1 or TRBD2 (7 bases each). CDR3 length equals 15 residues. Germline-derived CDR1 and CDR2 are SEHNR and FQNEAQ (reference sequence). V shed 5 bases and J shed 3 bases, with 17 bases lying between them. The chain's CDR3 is CASSPRAGDSYEQYF. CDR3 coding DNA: TGTGCCAGCAGCCCCAGGGCGGGGGACAGCTACGAGCAGTACTTC.

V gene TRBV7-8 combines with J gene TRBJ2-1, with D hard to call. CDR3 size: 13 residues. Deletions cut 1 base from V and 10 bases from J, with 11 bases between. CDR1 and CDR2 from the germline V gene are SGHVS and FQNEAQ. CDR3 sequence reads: CASSLVLGSEQFF. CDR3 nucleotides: TGTGCCAGCAGCTTAGTCTTGGGAAGCGAGCAGTTCTTC.

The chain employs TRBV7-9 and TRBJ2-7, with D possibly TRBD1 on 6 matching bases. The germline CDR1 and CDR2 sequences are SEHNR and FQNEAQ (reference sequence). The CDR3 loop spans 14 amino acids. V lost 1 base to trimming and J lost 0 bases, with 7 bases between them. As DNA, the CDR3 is TGTGCCAGCAGCTTAGGCAGGGGCTCCTACGAGCAGTACTTC. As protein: CASSLGRGSYEQYF.

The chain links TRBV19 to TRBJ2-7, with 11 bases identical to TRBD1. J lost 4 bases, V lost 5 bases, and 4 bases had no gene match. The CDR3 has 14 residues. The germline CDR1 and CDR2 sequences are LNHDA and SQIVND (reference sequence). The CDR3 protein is CASSLGTGGYEQYF. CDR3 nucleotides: TGTGCCAGTAGTCTCGGGACAGGGGGATACGAGCAGTACTTC.

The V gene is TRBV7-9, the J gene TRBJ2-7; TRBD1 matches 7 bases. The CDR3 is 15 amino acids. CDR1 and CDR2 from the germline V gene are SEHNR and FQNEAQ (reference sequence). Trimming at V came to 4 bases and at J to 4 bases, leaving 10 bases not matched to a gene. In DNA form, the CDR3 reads TGTGCCAGCAGCTCAGTGGTAGGGGGCATGTACGAGCAGTACTTC. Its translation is CASSSVVGGMYEQYF.

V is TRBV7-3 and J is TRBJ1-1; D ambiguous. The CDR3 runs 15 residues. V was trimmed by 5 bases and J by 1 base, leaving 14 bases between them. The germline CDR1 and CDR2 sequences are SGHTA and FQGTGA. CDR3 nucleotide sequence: TGTGCCAGCAGCCTACTCTTACGAGAGAACACTGAAGCTTTCTTT. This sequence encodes CASSLLLRENTEAFF.

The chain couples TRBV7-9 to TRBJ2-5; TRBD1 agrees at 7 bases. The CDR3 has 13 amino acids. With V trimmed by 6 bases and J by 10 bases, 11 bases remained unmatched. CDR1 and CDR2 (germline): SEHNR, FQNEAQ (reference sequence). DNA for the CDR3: TGTGCCAGCAGTTCCGGGGACAGCGAAATCCAGTACTTC. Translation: CASSSGDSEIQYF.

In DNA form, the CDR3 reads TGTGCCAGCAGCCACACGCGGGGGCCGGCTAATGAGCAGTTCTTC. This gives the protein CASSHTRGPANEQFF. The chain recombines TRBV7-6 with TRBJ2-1; D might be TRBD2 (7 bases). The CDR3 totals 15 residues. Germline V CDR1 and CDR2: SGHVS, FNYEAQ. The V end lost 5 bases, the J end lost 7 bases, and 18 bases lay between the germline ends.

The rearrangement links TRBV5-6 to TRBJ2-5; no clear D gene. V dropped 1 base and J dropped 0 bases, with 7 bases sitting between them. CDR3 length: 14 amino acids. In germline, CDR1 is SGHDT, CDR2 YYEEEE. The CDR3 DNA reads TGTGCCAGCAGCTTGACAACCCACCAAGAGACCCAGTACTTC. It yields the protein CASSLTTHQETQYF.

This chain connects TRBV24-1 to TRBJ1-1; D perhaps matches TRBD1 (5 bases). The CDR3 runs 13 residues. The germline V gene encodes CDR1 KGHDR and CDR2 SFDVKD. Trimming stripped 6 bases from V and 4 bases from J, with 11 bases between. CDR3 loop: CATSLPGLTEAFF. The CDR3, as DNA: TGTGCCACCAGTTTACCGGGGCTCACTGAAGCTTTCTTT.

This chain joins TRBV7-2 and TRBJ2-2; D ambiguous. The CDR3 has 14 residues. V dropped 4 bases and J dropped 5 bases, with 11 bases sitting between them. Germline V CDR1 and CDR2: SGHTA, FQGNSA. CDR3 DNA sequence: TGTGCCAGCAGCTCGGGTCCGCATACCGGGGAGCTGTTTTTT. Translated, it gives CASSSGPHTGELFF. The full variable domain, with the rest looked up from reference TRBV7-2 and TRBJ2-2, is GAGVSQSPSNKVTEKGKDVELRCDPISGHTALYWYRQSLGQGLEFLIYFQGNSAPDKSGLPSDRFSAERTGGSVSTLTIQRTQQEDSAVYLCASSSGPHTGELFFGEGSRLTVL.

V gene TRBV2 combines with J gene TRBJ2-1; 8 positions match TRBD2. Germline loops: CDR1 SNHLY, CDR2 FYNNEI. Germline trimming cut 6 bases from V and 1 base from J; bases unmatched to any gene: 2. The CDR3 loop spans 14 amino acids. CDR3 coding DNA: TGTGCCAGCAGAGGACTAGCATCCTACAATGAGCAGTTCTTC. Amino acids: CASRGLASYNEQFF.